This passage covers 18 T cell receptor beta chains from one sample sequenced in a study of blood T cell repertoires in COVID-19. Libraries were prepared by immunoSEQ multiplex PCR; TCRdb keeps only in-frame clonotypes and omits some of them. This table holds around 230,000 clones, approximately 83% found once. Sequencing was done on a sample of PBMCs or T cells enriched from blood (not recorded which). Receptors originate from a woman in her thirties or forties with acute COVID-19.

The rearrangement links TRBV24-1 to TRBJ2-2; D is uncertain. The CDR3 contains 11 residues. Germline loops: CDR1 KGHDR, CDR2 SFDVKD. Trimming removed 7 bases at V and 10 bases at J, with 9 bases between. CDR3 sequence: CATSPGEELFF. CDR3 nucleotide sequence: TGTGCCACCAGCCCCGGTGAGGAGCTGTTTTTT.

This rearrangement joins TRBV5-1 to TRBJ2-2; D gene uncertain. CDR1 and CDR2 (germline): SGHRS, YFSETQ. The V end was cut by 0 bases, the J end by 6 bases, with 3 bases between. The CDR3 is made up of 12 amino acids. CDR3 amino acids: CASSLAAGELFF. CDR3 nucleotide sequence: TGCGCCAGCAGCTTGGCCGCCGGGGAGCTGTTTTTT.

The CDR3 reads CASSLAARGKTDTQYF. CDR3 nucleotides: TGTGCCAGCAGCTTAGCTGCCAGGGGGAAAACAGATACGCAGTATTTT. The chain joins TRBV11-3 to TRBJ2-3, with 7 bases that match TRBD1. V lost 1 base, J lost 3 bases, and 7 bases stayed unmatched. The germline gives CDR1 SGHNT, CDR2 YENEEA. The CDR3 has 16 residues.

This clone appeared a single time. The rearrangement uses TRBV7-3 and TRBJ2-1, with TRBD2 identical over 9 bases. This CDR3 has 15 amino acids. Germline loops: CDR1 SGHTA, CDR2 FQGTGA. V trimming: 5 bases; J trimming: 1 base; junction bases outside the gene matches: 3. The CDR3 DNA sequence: TGTGCCAGCAGCCCTAGCGGGGAATCCTACAATGAGCAGTTCTTC. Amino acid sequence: CASSPSGESYNEQFF.

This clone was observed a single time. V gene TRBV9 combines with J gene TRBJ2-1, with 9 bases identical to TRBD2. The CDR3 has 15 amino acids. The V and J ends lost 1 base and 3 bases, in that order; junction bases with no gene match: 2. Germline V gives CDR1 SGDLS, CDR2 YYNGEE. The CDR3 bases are TGTGCCAGCAGCGTATCAGCGGGAGGCTACAATGAGCAGTTCTTC. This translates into CASSVSAGGYNEQFF.

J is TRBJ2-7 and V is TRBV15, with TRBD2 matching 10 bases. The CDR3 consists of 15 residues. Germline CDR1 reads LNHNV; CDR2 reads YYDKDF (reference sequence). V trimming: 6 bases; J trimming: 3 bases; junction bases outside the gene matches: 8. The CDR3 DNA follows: TGTGCCACCAGTATCGAGCCTAGCGGGAGCTACGAGCAGTACTTC. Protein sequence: CATSIEPSGSYEQYF.

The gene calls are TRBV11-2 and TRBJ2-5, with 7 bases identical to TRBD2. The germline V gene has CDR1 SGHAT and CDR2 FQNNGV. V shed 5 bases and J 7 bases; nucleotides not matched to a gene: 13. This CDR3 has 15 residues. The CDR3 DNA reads TGTGCCAGCAGCATACAAGCGGGAACCCTCGGGACCCAGTACTTC. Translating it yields CASSIQAGTLGTQYF.

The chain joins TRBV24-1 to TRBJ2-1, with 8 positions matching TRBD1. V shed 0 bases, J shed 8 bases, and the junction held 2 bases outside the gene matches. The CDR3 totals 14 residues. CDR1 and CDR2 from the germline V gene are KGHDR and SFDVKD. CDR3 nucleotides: TGTGCCACCAGTGATTTGGCAGGGGGCGATGAGCAGTTCTTC. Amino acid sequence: CATSDLAGGDEQFF.

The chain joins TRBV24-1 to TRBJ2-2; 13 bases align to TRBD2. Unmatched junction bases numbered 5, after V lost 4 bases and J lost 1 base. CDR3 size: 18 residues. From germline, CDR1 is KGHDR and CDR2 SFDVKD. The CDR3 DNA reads TGTGCCACCAGTGAAGGGGGACTAGCGGGGCGGAACACCGGGGAGCTGTTTTTT. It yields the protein CATSEGGLAGRNTGELFF.

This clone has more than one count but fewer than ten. The DNA for the CDR3 is TGTGCCAGCAGTGGGCCCTACGAGCAGTACTTC. Translating it yields CASSGPYEQYF. The V gene is TRBV2, the J gene TRBJ2-7, with D unclear. V was pared by 4 bases and J by 2 bases, with 3 bases between. This CDR3 is 11 amino acids long. Germline V CDR1 and CDR2: SNHLY, FYNNEI. The entire variable domain, with the rest obtained from reference TRBV2 and TRBJ2-7, is as follows: EPEVTQTPSHQVTQMGQEVILRCVPISNHLYFYWYRQILGQKVEFLVSFYNNEISEKSEIFDDQFSVERPDGSNFTLKIRSTKLEDSAMYFCASSGPYEQYFGPGTRLTVT.

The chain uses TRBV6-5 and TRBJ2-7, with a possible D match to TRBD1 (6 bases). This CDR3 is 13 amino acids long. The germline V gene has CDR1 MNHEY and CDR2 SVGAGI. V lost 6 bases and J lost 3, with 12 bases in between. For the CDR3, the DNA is TGTGCCAGCAGCAAACAGGGCTACTACGAGCAGTACTTC. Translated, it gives CASSKQGYYEQYF.

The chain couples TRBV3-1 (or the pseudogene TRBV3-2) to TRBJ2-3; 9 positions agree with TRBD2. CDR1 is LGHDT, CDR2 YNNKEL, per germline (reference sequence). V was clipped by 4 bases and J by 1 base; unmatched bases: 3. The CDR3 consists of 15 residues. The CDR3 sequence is CASSPRLAGTDTQYF. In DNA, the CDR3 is TGTGCCAGCAGCCCGAGACTAGCGGGCACAGATACGCAGTATTTT.

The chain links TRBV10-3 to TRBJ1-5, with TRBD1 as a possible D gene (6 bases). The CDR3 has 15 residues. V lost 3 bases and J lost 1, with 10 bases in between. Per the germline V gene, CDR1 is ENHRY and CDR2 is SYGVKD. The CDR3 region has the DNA TGTGCCATCAGTGATCGGGGGGCGAGCAATCAGCCCCAGCATTTT. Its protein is CAISDRGASNQPQHF.

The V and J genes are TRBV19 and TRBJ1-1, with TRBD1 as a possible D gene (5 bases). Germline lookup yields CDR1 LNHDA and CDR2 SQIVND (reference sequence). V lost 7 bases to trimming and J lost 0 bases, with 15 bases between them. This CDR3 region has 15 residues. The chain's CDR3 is CASTRGTTLNTEAFF. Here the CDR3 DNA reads TGTGCCAGTACTCGGGGGACTACTTTGAACACTGAAGCTTTCTTT.

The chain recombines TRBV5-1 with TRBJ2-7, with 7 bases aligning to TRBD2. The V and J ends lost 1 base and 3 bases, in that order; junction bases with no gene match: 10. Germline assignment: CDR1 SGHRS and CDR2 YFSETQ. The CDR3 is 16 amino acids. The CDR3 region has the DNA TGCGCCAGCAGCTTGAGATCGGGAGGCGAGAGCTACGAGCAGTACTTC. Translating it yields CASSLRSGGESYEQYF.

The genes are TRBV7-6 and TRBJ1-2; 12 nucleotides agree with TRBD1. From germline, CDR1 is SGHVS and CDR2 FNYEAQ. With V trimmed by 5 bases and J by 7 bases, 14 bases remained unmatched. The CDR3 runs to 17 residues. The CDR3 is CASSLRDRGRVNGGYTF. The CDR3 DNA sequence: TGTGCCAGCAGCCTCCGGGACAGGGGGCGGGTGAATGGTGGCTACACCTTC.

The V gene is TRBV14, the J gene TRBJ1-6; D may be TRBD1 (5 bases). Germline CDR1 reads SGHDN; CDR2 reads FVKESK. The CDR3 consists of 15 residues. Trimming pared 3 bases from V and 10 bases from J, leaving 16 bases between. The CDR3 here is CASSHRDFNRSPLHF. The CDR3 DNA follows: TGTGCCAGCAGCCACCGGGACTTTAATCGGTCACCCCTCCACTTT.

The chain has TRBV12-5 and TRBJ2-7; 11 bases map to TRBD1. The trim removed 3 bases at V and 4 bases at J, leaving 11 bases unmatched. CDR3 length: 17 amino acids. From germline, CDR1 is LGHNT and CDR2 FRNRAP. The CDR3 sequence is CASGFADRGHGTYEQYF. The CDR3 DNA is TGTGCTAGTGGTTTCGCGGACAGGGGGCATGGGACTTACGAGCAGTACTTC.